Described below is a single T cell receptor beta chain sequence and its context. Produced via immunoSEQ multiplex PCR; TCRdb's table is partial and in-frame only. The sample lists 30,000 to 40,000 clones, more than 80% occurring once. Trimming took 4 bases from V and 15 from J; bases not matched to a gene: 7. Per the germline V gene, CDR1 is SGHNT and CDR2 is YYREEE (reference sequence). The length of the CDR3 is 12 residues. There was relapse after autologous stem cell transplantation in every patient, and there was variation in brentuximab vedotin exposure. The study purified CD4+ T cells from thawed PBMCs using magnetic negative selection. This sample was taken from a study of PD-1 blockade in classical Hodgkin lymphoma.

This sequence was found in a human donor with classical Hodgkin lymphoma. The input for sequencing was CD4+ T cells from blood, taken at baseline. The rearrangement links TRBV5-4 to TRBJ2-2; 9 bases align to TRBD1. CDR3 amino acids: CASSQGTGRVFF. CDR3 coding DNA: TGTGCCAGCAGCCAAGGGACAGGGAGGGTGTTTTTT. Together with reference TRBV5-4 and TRBJ2-2, the CDR3 gives the full variable domain: ETGVTQSPTHLIKTRGQQVTLRCSSQSGHNTVSWYQQALGQGPQFIFQYYREEENGRGNFPPRFSGLQFPNYSSELNVNALELDDSALYLCASSQGTGRVFFGEGSRLTVL.